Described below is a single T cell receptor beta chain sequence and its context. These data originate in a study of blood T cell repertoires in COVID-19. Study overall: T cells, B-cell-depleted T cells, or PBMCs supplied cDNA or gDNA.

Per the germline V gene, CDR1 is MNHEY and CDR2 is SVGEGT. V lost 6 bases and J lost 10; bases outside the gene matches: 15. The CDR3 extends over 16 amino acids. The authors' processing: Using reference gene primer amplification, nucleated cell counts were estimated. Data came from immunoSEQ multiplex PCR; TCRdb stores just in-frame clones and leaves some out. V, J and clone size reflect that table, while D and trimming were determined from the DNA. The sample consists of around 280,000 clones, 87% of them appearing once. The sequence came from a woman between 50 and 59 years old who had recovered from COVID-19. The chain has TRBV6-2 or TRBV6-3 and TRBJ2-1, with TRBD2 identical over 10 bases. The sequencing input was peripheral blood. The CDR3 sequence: CASSPLSLAGVREQFF. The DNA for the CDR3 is TGTGCCAGCAGCCCTCTGTCGCTAGCGGGGGTACGGGAGCAGTTCTTC.